The 8 T cell receptor beta chains listed next were all sequenced from one sample in a study of shared clonotypes between healthy human individuals. TCRdb keeps only in-frame clones here, not all; method: immunoSEQ multiplex PCR. Here the sample spans hundreds of thousands of clones, 92% being singletons. The naive CD8 population came from CD45RO-negative cells selected for CCR7, without terminally differentiated effector memory CD45RA+ cells. The sequencing sample was made of naive CD8+ T cells sorted from blood. These receptors were taken from a man aged 25 to 45 in good health.

The CDR3 sequence is CASSFPGQETQYF. CDR3 bases: TGTGCCAGCAGTTTTCCCGGACAGGAGACCCAGTACTTC. The chain carries TRBV27 and TRBJ2-5, with D possibly matching TRBD1 (6 bases). This CDR3 spans 13 amino acids. Trimming stripped 3 bases from V and 5 bases from J, with 10 bases between. Germline CDR1 reads MNHEY; CDR2 reads SMNVEV (reference sequence).

To note about this clone: Other DNA sequences in this specimen translate into the identical CDR3. The chain couples TRBV20-1 to TRBJ2-7; D remains unclear. This CDR3 is built from 11 residues. Trimming pared 2 bases from V and 3 bases from J, leaving 5 bases between. Germline CDR1 reads DFQATT; CDR2 reads SNEGSKA (reference sequence). The CDR3 DNA follows: TGCAGTGCTAGAAGGGACTACGAGCAGTACTTC. Amino acid sequence: CSARRDYEQYF.

This sequence joins TRBV13 and TRBJ2-1, with 9 bases identical to TRBD2. V shed 5 bases, J shed 0 bases, and the junction held 5 bases outside the gene matches. Germline CDR1 and CDR2: PRHDT and FYEKMQ (reference sequence). The CDR3 has 16 residues. The CDR3 spells CASSNRLAASYNEQFF. CDR3 nucleotide sequence: TGTGCCAGCAGCAACCGACTAGCGGCCTCCTACAATGAGCAGTTCTTC.

The chain couples TRBV27 to TRBJ2-3; TRBD2 matches at 9 bases. J gave up 2 bases and V 1 base, and 7 bases lay outside the gene matches. The CDR3 runs to 17 residues. CDR1 and CDR2 (germline): MNHEY, SMNVEV (reference sequence). CDR3 bases: TGTGCCAGCAGTTTATTGAGACTAGCGGAAACCACAGATACGCAGTATTTT. This gives the protein CASSLLRLAETTDTQYF.

The chain is built from TRBV13 and TRBJ2-7, with TRBD2 identical over 13 bases. V gave up 5 bases and J gave up 1 base; unmatched junction bases: 2. CDR1 is PRHDT, CDR2 FYEKMQ, per germline (reference sequence). The length of the CDR3 is 15 residues. Here the CDR3 reads CASSTGLAGSYEQYF. The CDR3 DNA sequence: TGTGCCAGCAGCACGGGACTAGCGGGATCCTACGAGCAGTACTTC.

This clone was recorded once. The rearrangement joins TRBV27 to TRBJ2-7, with 8 bases matching TRBD1. Germline CDR1 reads MNHEY; CDR2 reads SMNVEV (reference sequence). This CDR3 is 14 amino acids long. The trim removed 4 bases at V and 0 bases at J, leaving 2 bases unmatched. The CDR3, as DNA: TGTGCCAGCAGTTGGACAGGGAGCTCCTACGAGCAGTACTTC. It codes for CASSWTGSSYEQYF.

The chain combines TRBV14 with TRBJ2-7; 10 bases map to TRBD2. The CDR3 length is 16 residues. Germline V CDR1 and CDR2: SGHDN, FVKESK. The J segment lost 3 bases and the V segment lost 5 bases, leaving 10 bases of the junction unmatched. The CDR3 DNA reads as TGTGCCAGCAGCAATGGACTAGCGGATGGGGACTACGAGCAGTACTTC. It is translated as CASSNGLADGDYEQYF.

The chain couples TRBV30 to TRBJ2-7; D uncertain. This CDR3 has 11 residues. Between the trimmed V and J ends, which lost 2 bases and 2 bases, there was a span of 4 bases. Germline-derived CDR1 and CDR2 are GTSNPN and SVGIG (reference sequence). This CDR3 reads CAWSIAYEQYF. CDR3 sequence (DNA): TGTGCCTGGAGTATTGCCTACGAGCAGTACTTC. Full variable domain (rest looked up from reference TRBV30 and TRBJ2-7): SQTIHQWPATLVQPVGSPLSLECTVEGTSNPNLYWYRQAAGRGLQLLFYSVGIGQISSEVPQNLSASRPQDRQFILSSKKLLLSDSGFYLCAWSIAYEQYFGPGTRLTVT.